Listed below are T cell receptor beta chains from one sample, sequenced in a study of blood T cell repertoires in COVID-19. This table comes from immunoSEQ multiplex PCR, and its TCRdb copy is limited to in-frame clones, with some not included. The table has fewer than 200,000 clones, over 70% seen once; the top ten hold 3.5% to 4%. Sequencing was done on a sample of PBMCs or T cells enriched from blood (not recorded which). These TCRs come from a woman aged 45-65 years in a cohort exposed to, infected with or recovered from COVID-19 (not recorded which). Both conserved end residues are part of each CDR3. The D gene is left open where the match is weak. Not all rows give a size; the values are once, few, many and, for expanded clones, a class.

v_gene,j_gene,d_gene,abundance,CDR3aa,CDR3nt
TRBV5-1,TRBJ1-1,TRBD1,NA,CASSLDRPGTGMNTEAFF,TGCGCCAGCAGCTTGGACCGGCCTGGGACAGGGATGAACACTGAAGCTTTCTTT
TRBV4-3,TRBJ1-4,TRBD1,NA,CASSQAHGQGSGKLFF,TGCGCCAGCAGCCAAGCTCATGGACAGGGTTCAGGAAAACTGTTTTTT
TRBV6-2/TRBV6-3,TRBJ1-6,TRBD1,few,CASSLGQGFRSPLHF,TGTGCCAGCAGCCTTGGACAGGGTTTTCGGTCACCCCTCCACTTT
TRBV11-2,TRBJ1-3,NA,NA,CASSVNGASSGNTIYF,TGTGCCAGCAGCGTCAATGGGGCTAGCTCTGGAAACACCATATATTTT
TRBV6-1,TRBJ1-3,NA,NA,CASSEEEGFGNTIYF,TGTGCCAGCAGTGAGGAGGAGGGCTTTGGAAACACCATATATTTT
TRBV27,TRBJ2-7,NA,medium-sized,CASSFRDGGDEQYF,TGTGCCAGCAGTTTCCGGGACGGAGGGGACGAGCAGTACTTC
TRBV3-1/TRBV3-2,TRBJ2-2,NA,NA,CASRPTRGGDTGELFF,TGTGCCAGCAGGCCGACAAGGGGAGGTGACACCGGGGAGCTGTTTTTT
TRBV30,TRBJ2-7,NA,NA,CAWSFAGPYEQYF,TGTGCCTGGAGTTTCGCGGGACCCTACGAGCAGTACTTC
TRBV2,TRBJ2-7,NA,NA,CASRDSTYEQYF,TGTGCCAGCAGGGACAGCACCTACGAGCAGTACTTC
TRBV6-1,TRBJ1-1,TRBD1,few,CASSEDRGRNTEAFF,TGTGCCAGCAGTGAGGACAGGGGAAGGAACACTGAAGCTTTCTTT
TRBV4-2,TRBJ2-5,TRBD2,NA,CASSQVTSGGRATQYF,TGTGCCAGCAGCCAAGTTACTAGCGGGGGGAGAGCGACCCAGTACTTC
TRBV24-1,TRBJ2-2,TRBD2,once,CATSVGTILAGELFF,TGTGCCACCAGTGTCGGGACTATCCTTGCCGGGGAGCTGTTTTTT
TRBV19,TRBJ1-1,NA,NA,CASTIRAGRANTEAFF,TGTGCCAGTACCATAAGAGCAGGGAGGGCGAACACTGAAGCTTTCTTT
TRBV6-4,TRBJ1-1,TRBD1,NA,CASSRRSGDRAFF,TGTGCCAGCAGTCGCCGAAGTGGGGACAGAGCTTTCTTT
TRBV7-9,TRBJ1-4,NA,NA,CASSLGGGQDGEKLFF,TGTGCCAGCAGCTTAGGGGGCGGCCAAGACGGTGAAAAACTGTTTTTT
TRBV4-3,TRBJ1-2,NA,NA,CASSQAIQGRYTF,TGCGCCAGCAGCCAAGCGATCCAGGGCCGCTACACCTTC
TRBV3-1/TRBV3-2,TRBJ1-1,TRBD1,NA,CASSPRDRTGGTEAFF,TGTGCCAGCAGCCCCCGAGATCGGACAGGGGGAACTGAAGCTTTCTTT
TRBV6-5,TRBJ1-2,TRBD1,NA,CASSRTGEANYGYTF,TGTGCCAGCAGTCGTACAGGGGAGGCTAACTATGGCTACACCTTC
TRBV6-5,TRBJ2-7,TRBD1,NA,CASSPDRASYEQYF,TGTGCCAGCAGTCCGGACAGGGCCTCCTACGAGCAGTACTTC
TRBV5-5,TRBJ2-5,NA,NA,CASRQRDTGETQYF,TGTGCCAGCAGGCAACGGGACACTGGGGAGACCCAGTACTTC
TRBV9,TRBJ2-7,TRBD2,NA,CASSVGGGSVDEQYF,TGTGCCAGCAGCGTAGGAGGCGGGAGTGTCGACGAGCAGTACTTC
TRBV4-3,TRBJ1-6,TRBD1,NA,CASSHLLPGQGGSPLHF,TGCGCCAGCAGCCATCTTTTACCAGGACAGGGGGGTTCACCCCTCCACTTT